This T cell receptor (beta chain) was captured by sequencing in a study of T cells expressing NK-cell markers. Study-level points and caveats: Topping the CD3+CD56-NKG2C+ fraction as well were these clonotypes, in a few donors. Whether the expanded NKG2C+ T cell clones recognized HCMV remained unclear.

The CDR3 has 13 residues. Germline lookup yields CDR1 SQVTM and CDR2 ANQGSEA. As for this clonotype: The antigen is not known.

Production of TCR beta cDNA relied on 5'RACE template switching with UMIs. For each CDR3 protein, TCRdb gives one entry from its re-call of the 5' RACE reads, without DNA. The table counts approximately 420,000 distinct CDR3 sequences; about 11% lies in the top ten. This rearrangement joins TRBV29-1 to TRBJ2-7. The sequenced sample consisted of blood T cells: a sorted CD56 or NKG2C T cell subset, CD4+ or CD8+ T cells, or bulk PBMC T cells (not recorded which). The receptor was isolated from a woman in her fifties or sixties in good health. The CDR3 loop reads CSVQRRDSGEQYF.